Shown below are 30 T cell receptor beta chains from a single sample sequenced in a study of blood T cell repertoires in COVID-19. Method: immunoSEQ multiplex PCR; TCRdb's copy keeps in-frame clones and lacks some. This sample has about 470,000 clones, with roughly nine tenths found just once. Sequenced input: PBMCs or T cells enriched from blood (not recorded which). All receptors derive from a woman between 18 and 30 years old who had recovered from COVID-19.

CDR3 nucleotide sequence: TGTGCCAGCAGCGTGCTAGCGGGGATCGCGGGAGAGACCCAGTACTTC. Translated, it gives CASSVLAGIAGETQYF. V gene TRBV11-2 combines with J gene TRBJ2-5, with 9 bases that match TRBD2. This CDR3 has 16 residues. Germline CDR1 and CDR2: SGHAT and FQNNGV. The V and J ends lost 5 bases and 4 bases, in that order; junction bases with no gene match: 11.

The chain combines TRBV11-3 with TRBJ2-2; 9 bases are shared with TRBD1. Trimming cost V 4 bases and J 1 base; bases outside gene matches: 10. Germline-derived CDR1 and CDR2 are SGHNT and YENEEA. The CDR3 has 18 amino acids. CDR3 sequence reads: CASSWGQGHPMNTGELFF. CDR3 nucleotides: TGTGCCAGCAGCTGGGGACAGGGCCACCCCATGAACACCGGGGAGCTGTTTTTT.

The gene calls are TRBV6-7 and TRBJ2-7, with D possibly TRBD1 on 6 matching bases. TRBV6-7 is filed as an ORF, its function uncertain. V shed 4 bases and J shed 2 bases, with 12 bases lying between them. This CDR3 contains 14 residues. Here the CDR3 DNA reads TGTGCCAGCAGTTCCCGTCGGGACACCTACGAGCAGTACTTC. Its protein is CASSSRRDTYEQYF.

CDR3 amino acids: CASSQGGTGVGTEAFF. As DNA, the CDR3 is TGTGCCAGCAGCCAAGGGGGGACAGGGGTAGGCACTGAAGCTTTCTTT. V gene TRBV3-1 (or the pseudogene TRBV3-2) combines with J gene TRBJ1-1; TRBD1 aligns across 10 bases. After removal of 1 base from V and 4 bases from J, the junction contained 6 bases not matched to a gene. There are 16 residues in the CDR3. In germline, CDR1 is LGHDT, CDR2 YNNKEL (reference sequence).

Remarks on this clone: Other DNA variants within this sample encode the same CDR3. CDR3 DNA: TGTGCCTGGAGTCGGAGCACTGAAGCTTTCTTT. Translation: CAWSRSTEAFF. This chain connects TRBV30 to TRBJ1-1; D remains ambiguous. The V and J ends lost 2 bases and 4 bases respectively, with 5 bases between them. The germline V gene has CDR1 GTSNPN and CDR2 SVGIG (reference sequence). The CDR3 is 11 residues long.

This chain joins TRBV21-1 and TRBJ1-3; the D segment call TRBD1 is taken from the table without a DNA check. TRBV21-1 constitutes a pseudogene. The length of the CDR3 is 16 residues. The DNA of the CDR3 is TGTGCCAGCAGCAAAGGGGGGCTGAGACAGGGAAACACCATATATTTT. This translates into CASSKGGLRQGNTIYF.

The chain employs TRBV3-1 (or the pseudogene TRBV3-2) and TRBJ1-4, with no clear D. Trimming removed 0 bases at V and 1 base at J, with 9 bases between. Per the germline V gene, CDR1 is LGHDT and CDR2 is YNNKEL (reference sequence). The CDR3 is 16 amino acids. As DNA, the CDR3 is TGTGCCAGCAGCCAAGATCTATCCTTAACTAATGAAAAACTGTTTTTT. The encoded protein is CASSQDLSLTNEKLFF.

The chain carries TRBV18 and TRBJ2-1; 10 bases fit TRBD1. Germline CDR1 reads KGHSH; CDR2 reads LQKENI. Trimming removed 1 base from V and 5 bases from J; junction bases left unmatched: 2. This CDR3 comprises 15 residues. The CDR3 bases are TGTGCCAGCTCACCACTGGACAGGGGGAACAATGAGCAGTTCTTC. This sequence encodes CASSPLDRGNNEQFF.

The chain employs TRBV4-1 and TRBJ1-5, with a tentative D call TRBD1 (5 bases). V was clipped by 0 bases and J by 2 bases, with 11 bases between them. CDR1 MGHRA and CDR2 YSYEKL come from the germline V gene. There are 16 residues in the CDR3. CDR3 DNA sequence: TGCGCCAGCAGCCAAGATCTTTGGGGGGGCAATCAGCCCCAGCATTTT. Translating it yields CASSQDLWGGNQPQHF.

V is TRBV15 and J is TRBJ1-4, with D possibly TRBD1 on 5 matching bases. The ends were cut back, 5 bases at V and 3 bases at J, with 16 bases in the middle. This CDR3 has 16 residues. CDR1 and CDR2 from the germline V gene are LNHNV and YYDKDF (reference sequence). Here the CDR3 reads CATSSFSRAPNEKLFF. Here the CDR3 DNA reads TGTGCCACCAGCTCATTCAGCAGGGCGCCTAATGAAAAACTGTTTTTT.

The chain recombines TRBV28 with TRBJ1-2, with TRBD1 as a possible D gene (6 bases). Germline CDR1 MDHEN, CDR2 SYDVKM. V lost 3 bases and J 4 bases, leaving 12 bases between the germline ends. CDR3 length: 14 residues. This CDR3 reads CASSFRGGAYGYTF. DNA for the CDR3: TGTGCCAGCAGTTTTAGGGGGGGGGCCTATGGCTACACCTTC.

In its sample, this clone was seen once. The chain carries TRBV10-2 and TRBJ1-2; no clear D gene. The CDR3 loop spans 14 amino acids. With 0 bases removed from V and 4 bases from J, the gap between germline ends came to 9 bases. Per germline, CDR1 WSHSY and CDR2 SAAADI. As DNA, the CDR3 is TGCGCCAGCAGTGAGTCCAAGCCCTCCTATGGCTACACCTTC. Its protein is CASSESKPSYGYTF.

This clone appeared once. The genes are TRBV4-2 and TRBJ2-3, with TRBD2 matching 8 bases. Germline assignment: CDR1 LGHNA and CDR2 YNFKEQ. After removal of 0 bases from V and 0 bases from J, the junction contained 2 bases not matched to a gene. The CDR3 length is 16 residues. This CDR3 is CASSQDRGGSTDTQYF. As DNA, the CDR3 is TGTGCCAGCAGCCAAGATCGGGGGGGCAGCACAGATACGCAGTATTTT.

This clone was observed a few times. The V and J genes are TRBV5-5 and TRBJ1-2, with TRBD1 matching over 10 bases. Unmatched junction bases numbered 10, after V lost 3 bases and J lost 8 bases. The CDR3 sequence is 15 residues long. Germline V gene lookup returns CDR1 SGHKS and CDR2 YYEKEE (reference sequence). The CDR3 bases are TGTGCCAGCAGCTATGGGGACAGGGGCTATATGGGCTACACCTTC. It yields the protein CASSYGDRGYMGYTF. Full variable domain (remainder filled in from reference TRBV5-5 and TRBJ1-2): DAGVTQSPTHLIKTRGQQVTLRCSPISGHKSVSWYQQVLGQGPQFIFQYYEKEERGRGNFPDRFSARQFPNYSSELNVNALLLGDSALYLCASSYGDRGYMGYTFGSGTRLTVV.

This clone was observed a few times. The chain links TRBV7-2 to TRBJ1-5; a possible D gene is TRBD1 (5 bases). The CDR3 is 15 amino acids. The V and J ends lost 4 bases and 11 bases respectively, with 21 bases between them. Germline CDR1 reads SGHTA; CDR2 reads FQGNSA. For the CDR3, the DNA is TGTGCCAGCAGCTCTGGGGGGGTTCCGGGACTTTCCCAGCATTTT. It encodes CASSSGGVPGLSQHF.

In nucleotides, the CDR3 is TGTGCCAGCAGCGCGGGGGACGGAGCTAACTATGGCTACACCTTC. As protein: CASSAGDGANYGYTF. The rearrangement joins TRBV7-9 to TRBJ1-2, with TRBD1 as a possible D gene (5 bases). Trimming cost V 5 bases and J 0 bases, with 13 bases left between them. The germline V gene encodes CDR1 SEHNR and CDR2 FQNEAQ (reference sequence). The CDR3 runs 15 residues.

J is TRBJ2-7 and V is TRBV21-1; whether TRBD1, the table's D call, matches the DNA was not checked. TRBV21-1 is marked as a pseudogene. The CDR3 has 17 amino acids. The CDR3 sequence is CASTGTSETDRPYEQYF. The CDR3 DNA reads TGTGCCAGCACCGGAACCTCCGAGACAGACCGACCCTACGAGCAGTACTTC.

The chain uses TRBV7-9 and TRBJ2-3; D not certain. The CDR3 has 12 residues. Trimming took 4 bases from V and 2 from J, leaving 4 bases between them. The germline V gene encodes CDR1 SEHNR and CDR2 FQNEAQ (reference sequence). In DNA, the CDR3 is TGTGCCAGCAGCTCCCTCACAGATACGCAGTATTTT. This codes for CASSSLTDTQYF.

The chain uses TRBV5-1 and TRBJ1-1; D possibly corresponds to TRBD1 (6 bases). V was pared by 0 bases and J by 5 bases, with 17 bases between. Looked up from germline, CDR1 is SGHRS and CDR2 is YFSETQ. The CDR3 loop spans 16 amino acids. The CDR3 region has the DNA TGCGCCAGCAGCTTGGAACGGTTAGGGGGAAGTACTGAAGCTTTCTTT. The encoded protein is CASSLERLGGSTEAFF.

The chain carries TRBV9 and TRBJ2-7; TRBD1 matches at 7 bases. There are 15 residues in the CDR3. Germline CDR1 reads SGDLS; CDR2 reads YYNGEE. The J segment lost 6 bases and the V segment lost 4 bases, leaving 13 bases of the junction unmatched. CDR3 in amino acids: CASSPKTGSSAEQYF. CDR3 nucleotides: TGTGCCAGCAGCCCTAAGACAGGGTCCAGCGCCGAGCAGTACTTC.

This clone was picked up one time. The V call is TRBV10-3, the J call TRBJ2-1; 10 nucleotides line up with TRBD2. This CDR3 spans 15 amino acids. V shed 10 bases, J shed 6 bases, and the junction held 12 bases outside the gene matches. CDR1 and CDR2 from the germline V gene are ENHRY and SYGVKD. In DNA, the CDR3 is TGTGCCACCGTTAACTCAGCGGGGGGGTTCAATGAGCAGTTCTTC. Translated, it gives CATVNSAGGFNEQFF.

The rearrangement joins TRBV11-2 to TRBJ1-6; weak D call: TRBD1 (5 bases). The V gene lost 5 bases and the J gene lost 2 bases, with 22 bases spanning the gap. Germline assignment: CDR1 SGHAT and CDR2 FQNNGV. The CDR3 runs 19 residues. CDR3 in DNA: TGTGCCAGCAGCCCAGGCAAGGCAGGGAAGATCCCCTATAATTCACCCCTCCACTTT. Translated: CASSPGKAGKIPYNSPLHF.

This clone was detected only once. The V gene is TRBV6-2 or TRBV6-3, the J gene TRBJ1-1; 8 bases agree with TRBD1. This CDR3 is built from 13 residues. Germline CDR1 and CDR2: MNHEY and SVGEGT. V trimming: 6 bases; J trimming: 5 bases; junction bases outside the gene matches: 5. In DNA, the CDR3 is TGTGCCAGCAGCAGTAGGACAGGGACTGAAGCTTTCTTT. Translating it yields CASSSRTGTEAFF.

J is TRBJ1-5 and V is TRBV28; tentatively, D is TRBD1 (5 bases). Per the germline V gene, CDR1 is MDHEN and CDR2 is SYDVKM. V lost 2 bases and J lost 7, with 15 bases in between. The CDR3 covers 15 residues. The CDR3 spells CASSLAAAGRQPQHF. CDR3 DNA sequence: TGTGCCAGCAGTTTAGCCGCGGCAGGGAGGCAGCCCCAGCATTTT.

The DNA of the CDR3 is TGTGCCAGCATCTCGTTACCCCCGGGACACCCGAACACTGAAGCTTTCTTT. Residues: CASISLPPGHPNTEAFF. The rearrangement joins TRBV27 to TRBJ1-1, with D perhaps matching TRBD1 (6 bases). CDR3 length equals 17 residues. The germline V gene has CDR1 MNHEY and CDR2 SMNVEV (reference sequence). V dropped 7 bases and J dropped 1 base, with 22 bases sitting between them.

V and J are TRBV7-9 and TRBJ1-1; D is possibly TRBD1 (5 bases). The ends were cut back, 7 bases at V and 3 bases at J, with 9 bases in the middle. Per the germline V gene, CDR1 is SEHNR and CDR2 is FQNEAQ (reference sequence). The CDR3 runs to 12 residues. CDR3 DNA sequence: TGTGCCAGCACCCGGGGGTACACTGAAGCTTTCTTT. Translating gives CASTRGYTEAFF.

This clone was observed a single time. The rearrangement joins TRBV2 to TRBJ2-7; D may be TRBD2 (5 bases). This CDR3 is 12 amino acids long. The V gene lost 6 bases and the J gene lost 1 base, with 7 bases spanning the gap. CDR1 and CDR2 from the germline V gene are SNHLY and FYNNEI. Here the CDR3 DNA reads TGTGCCAGCAGAGGGAGATCCTACGAGCAGTACTTC. Translation: CASRGRSYEQYF. The full variable domain, with the rest looked up from reference TRBV2 and TRBJ2-7, is EPEVTQTPSHQVTQMGQEVILRCVPISNHLYFYWYRQILGQKVEFLVSFYNNEISEKSEIFDDQFSVERPDGSNFTLKIRSTKLEDSAMYFCASRGRSYEQYFGPGTRLTVT.

In this sample, this clone turned up many times. The chain uses TRBV10-2 and TRBJ1-2; TRBD1 matches 7 bases. This CDR3 spans 14 amino acids. Trimming at V came to 1 base and at J to 8 bases, leaving 7 bases not matched to a gene. The germline CDR1 and CDR2 sequences are WSHSY and SAAADI. CDR3 sequence reads: CASSELVGGGGYTF. Here the CDR3 DNA reads TGCGCCAGCAGTGAGTTGGTAGGAGGGGGCGGCTACACCTTC.

The chain joins TRBV7-9 to TRBJ1-1, with TRBD1 as a possible D gene (5 bases). Germline loops: CDR1 SEHNR, CDR2 FQNEAQ (reference sequence). The length of the CDR3 is 14 residues. The V gene lost 2 bases and the J gene lost 7 bases, with 14 bases spanning the gap. In nucleotides, the CDR3 is TGTGCCAGCAGCTTATTGATGGGGGGAAGTGAAGCTTTCTTT. This gives the protein CASSLLMGGSEAFF.

CDR3 sequence: CASSPVSETQYF. Written as DNA, the CDR3 is TGTGCCAGCAGCCCGGTTAGTGAGACCCAGTACTTC. The chain combines TRBV7-8 with TRBJ2-5; D gene uncertain. Germline CDR1 reads SGHVS; CDR2 reads FQNEAQ. V was pared by 5 bases and J by 5 bases, with 9 bases between. The CDR3 spans 12 residues.